The 23 T cell receptor beta chains listed next were all sequenced from one sample in a study of neoadjuvant anti-PD-1 for oral cavity cancer. Time point given: after neoadjuvant nivolumab, at surgical resection. Profiled with immunoSEQ multiplex PCR; TCRdb holds only in-frame clones, not every one. Of over 65,000 clones in the sample, 80% to 90% are singletons; the top ten hold about 3.4%. This material consisted of PBMCs, taken after nivolumab (anti-PD-1) treatment. These receptors were taken from a person between 35 and 79 years old with oral cavity squamous cell carcinoma.

V and J are TRBV6-5 and TRBJ2-1; D uncertain. The CDR3 extends over 11 amino acids. Trimming removed 0 bases from V and 9 bases from J, with 3 bases in between. The V gene's germline CDR1 is MNHEY and CDR2 SVGAGI. The CDR3 loop is CASSYSGEQFF. Written as DNA, the CDR3 is TGTGCCAGCAGTTACTCGGGTGAGCAGTTCTTC.

The chain couples TRBV2 to TRBJ1-5; D remains unclear. The CDR3 covers 14 residues. Germline CDR1 reads SNHLY; CDR2 reads FYNNEI. Trimming left V 6 bases short and J 2 bases short, with 11 bases between. The CDR3 loop reads CASRPGSGNQPQHF. Written as DNA, the CDR3 is TGTGCCAGCAGACCGGGATCGGGCAATCAGCCCCAGCATTTT.

The genes are TRBV4-1 and TRBJ2-5, with a possible D match to TRBD2 (6 bases). Trimming took 4 bases from V and 1 from J, leaving 13 bases between them. The CDR3 has 15 residues. In germline, CDR1 is MGHRA, CDR2 YSYEKL. The CDR3 DNA sequence: TGCGCCAGCAGCCCCCGGGACGGGGGCCAAGAGACCCAGTACTTC. Translation gives CASSPRDGGQETQYF.

The chain is built from TRBV9 and TRBJ1-3; 7 bases align to TRBD1. CDR3 size: 15 residues. Unmatched junction bases numbered 7, after V lost 3 bases and J lost 4 bases. Germline CDR1 SGDLS, CDR2 YYNGEE. The CDR3 protein is CASSATGVLGNTIYF. The CDR3 nucleotides are TGTGCCAGCAGCGCTACAGGGGTTTTAGGAAACACCATATATTTT.

This chain connects TRBV6-5 to TRBJ1-1, with 8 bases matching TRBD1. The CDR3 totals 14 residues. Germline V gives CDR1 MNHEY, CDR2 SVGAGI. Trimming cost V 6 bases and J 6 bases; bases outside gene matches: 9. CDR3: CASRPGTGASEAFF. The CDR3 DNA reads TGTGCCAGCAGGCCCGGGACAGGAGCCTCTGAAGCTTTCTTT.

The chain uses TRBV5-5 and TRBJ2-5, with D uncertain. This CDR3 has 15 residues. Germline V CDR1 and CDR2: SGHKS, YYEKEE (reference sequence). The V end lost 4 bases, the J end lost 0 bases, and 13 bases lay between the germline ends. For the CDR3, the DNA is TGTGCCAGCAGCGTCCGGGTCACCCACCAAGAGACCCAGTACTTC. Residues: CASSVRVTHQETQYF.

CDR3 in amino acids: CASRRNTGQETQYF. CDR3 DNA sequence: TGTGCCAGCAGGAGAAACACGGGACAAGAGACCCAGTACTTC. The chain recombines TRBV6-1 with TRBJ2-5, with D possibly being TRBD2 (5 bases). V dropped 6 bases and J dropped 2 bases, with 13 bases sitting between them. This CDR3 contains 14 residues. Per the germline V gene, CDR1 is MNHNS and CDR2 is SASEGT.

V is TRBV2 and J is TRBJ1-4; D may be TRBD1 (5 bases). Germline V lookup: CDR1 SNHLY, CDR2 FYNNEI. V was shortened by 4 bases and J by 6 bases, with 12 bases between the two germline ends. The CDR3 consists of 14 residues. CDR3 loop: CASSVQGADEKLFF. The CDR3 region has the DNA TGTGCCAGCAGTGTTCAAGGGGCGGATGAAAAACTGTTTTTT.

The rearrangement links TRBV6-6 to TRBJ2-3; D unclear. The CDR3 is made up of 13 amino acids. Germline values: CDR1 MNHNY, CDR2 SVGAGI (reference sequence). V was cut by 4 bases and J by 5 bases, with 10 bases left in between. The CDR3 loop reads CASSLDLGDTQYF. The CDR3 DNA reads as TGTGCCAGCAGTTTAGACTTGGGAGATACGCAGTATTTT.

The rearrangement links TRBV5-6 to TRBJ2-7, with 12 bases that match TRBD2. The length of the CDR3 is 19 residues. The germline CDR1 and CDR2 sequences are SGHDT and YYEEEE. Trimming took 4 bases from V and 3 from J; bases not matched to a gene: 17. The CDR3 sequence: CASSGSSASGRGPLYEQYF. CDR3 nucleotide sequence: TGTGCCAGCAGCGGGAGCTCGGCTAGCGGGAGGGGACCCCTCTACGAGCAGTACTTC.

The chain recombines TRBV7-8 with TRBJ2-2, with TRBD2 identical over 9 bases. The CDR3 consists of 18 residues. The J segment lost 0 bases and the V segment lost 4 bases, leaving 9 bases of the junction unmatched. The germline V gene has CDR1 SGHVS and CDR2 FQNEAQ. The CDR3 is CASSSRGPSGTNTGELFF. The CDR3 DNA follows: TGTGCCAGCAGCTCCAGAGGACCTAGCGGGACGAACACCGGGGAGCTGTTTTTT.

Only a few counts were recorded for this clone. V gene TRBV2 combines with J gene TRBJ2-3; weak D call: TRBD2 (6 bases). Germline assignment: CDR1 SNHLY and CDR2 FYNNEI. The germline V and J ends were trimmed by 3 bases and 0 bases, with 22 bases remaining between them. The CDR3 sequence is 19 residues long. CDR3: CASSEQTSGTEGSTDTQYF. The DNA of the CDR3 is TGTGCCAGCAGTGAGCAGACTTCCGGGACTGAGGGGAGCACAGATACGCAGTATTTT. The full variable domain, its missing parts supplied by reference TRBV2 and TRBJ2-3, is EPEVTQTPSHQVTQMGQEVILRCVPISNHLYFYWYRQILGQKVEFLVSFYNNEISEKSEIFDDQFSVERPDGSNFTLKIRSTKLEDSAMYFCASSEQTSGTEGSTDTQYFGPGTRLTVL.

In its sample, this clone was seen a few times. The genes are TRBV6-5 and TRBJ1-2; tentatively, D is TRBD1 (6 bases). Germline assignment: CDR1 MNHEY and CDR2 SVGAGI. CDR3 length: 12 residues. The V end was cut by 10 bases, the J end by 8 bases, with 17 bases between. The CDR3 region is CATGGRGRGYTF. The CDR3 DNA is TGTGCCACGGGGGGCAGGGGCCGCGGCTACACCTTC.

This clone was seen once. This chain joins TRBV6-4 and TRBJ2-3, with D possibly TRBD2 on 6 matching bases. The CDR3 totals 15 residues. Trimming cost V 5 bases and J 4 bases, with 16 bases left between them. Germline-derived CDR1 and CDR2 are MRHNA and SNTAGT. The CDR3 sequence is CASSRFAGMPDTQYF. CDR3 nucleotide sequence: TGTGCCAGCAGTCGATTCGCGGGAATGCCAGATACGCAGTATTTT.

The V and J genes are TRBV30 and TRBJ2-1; TRBD2 matches at 7 bases. With 5 bases clipped from V and 0 bases from J, the junction kept 7 bases outside the gene matches. From germline, CDR1 is GTSNPN and CDR2 SVGIG (reference sequence). The CDR3 sequence is 15 residues long. The CDR3 spells CAWSIRTSSYNEQFF. As DNA, the CDR3 is TGTGCCTGGTCAATCAGGACTAGCTCCTACAATGAGCAGTTCTTC.

The chain joins TRBV11-2 to TRBJ2-1; tentatively, D is TRBD1 or TRBD2 (5 bases each). V was shortened by 5 bases and J by 11 bases, with 19 bases between the two germline ends. This CDR3 has 14 residues. Germline lookup yields CDR1 SGHAT and CDR2 FQNNGV. The CDR3 sequence is CASSQAVVPGQQFF. CDR3 nucleotides: TGTGCCAGCAGCCAAGCGGTCGTCCCGGGACAGCAGTTCTTC.

The J gene is TRBJ1-1, the V gene TRBV30, with unresolved D. The CDR3 sequence is 11 residues long. Germline CDR1 reads GTSNPN; CDR2 reads SVGIG (reference sequence). V dropped 4 bases and J dropped 4 bases, with 7 bases sitting between them. DNA for the CDR3: TGTGCCTGGAATGGGGTCACTGAAGCTTTCTTT. Protein sequence: CAWNGVTEAFF. The complete variable domain, with remaining parts taken from reference TRBV30 and TRBJ1-1, reads SQTIHQWPATLVQPVGSPLSLECTVEGTSNPNLYWYRQAAGRGLQLLFYSVGIGQISSEVPQNLSASRPQDRQFILSSKKLLLSDSGFYLCAWNGVTEAFFGQGTRLTVV.

This chain links TRBV5-1 with TRBJ1-1; D possibly corresponds to TRBD1 (6 bases). Germline assignment: CDR1 SGHRS and CDR2 YFSETQ. Trimming took off 5 bases at V and 3 bases at J, with 11 bases between the two ends. This CDR3 contains 13 residues. The CDR3: CASSSGQYTEAFF. The CDR3 DNA follows: TGCGCCAGCAGTTCCGGACAGTACACTGAAGCTTTCTTT.

The chain has TRBV11-2 and TRBJ2-7; D gene unclear. CDR1 is SGHAT, CDR2 FQNNGV, per germline. The CDR3 is 13 residues long. Trimming cost V 7 bases and J 6 bases, with 16 bases left between them. CDR3 sequence reads: CASKQLQSGEQYF. DNA for the CDR3: TGTGCCAGCAAACAATTGCAGTCCGGCGAGCAGTACTTC.

CDR3 residues: CASSGGRGESYGYTF. CDR3 bases: TGTGCCAGCAGCGGCGGGCGTGGGGAGTCCTATGGCTACACCTTC. The chain recombines TRBV9 with TRBJ1-2; D gene unclear. Deletions cut 3 bases from V and 4 bases from J, with 16 bases between. The CDR3 is made up of 15 amino acids. Germline assignment: CDR1 SGDLS and CDR2 YYNGEE.

This clone was detected once. The chain employs TRBV29-1 and TRBJ1-2, with 8 bases fitting TRBD1. The CDR3 extends over 17 amino acids. Germline CDR1 is SQVTM and CDR2 is ANQGSEA. V lost 1 base, J lost 2 bases, and 12 bases stayed unmatched. The CDR3, as DNA: TGCAGCGTTGAAGTGGCCCCCGGACAGGGCGGGAACTATGGCTACACCTTC. Translation: CSVEVAPGQGGNYGYTF.

This sequence joins TRBV4-1 and TRBJ2-7; D uncertain. Germline V gene lookup returns CDR1 MGHRA and CDR2 YSYEKL. This CDR3 has 14 amino acids. With 1 base removed from V and 2 bases from J, the gap between germline ends came to 9 bases. The CDR3 here is CASSQVWHPYEQYF. The CDR3 bases are TGCGCCAGCAGCCAAGTCTGGCACCCCTACGAGCAGTACTTC.

J is TRBJ2-3 and V is TRBV7-9, with TRBD2 matching over 10 bases. Germline assignment: CDR1 SEHNR and CDR2 FQNEAQ (reference sequence). This CDR3 is 15 amino acids long. With V trimmed by 6 bases and J by 4 bases, 7 bases remained unmatched. The CDR3, as DNA: TGTGCCAGCAGGAGTACAGCGGGAGGGGCAGATACGCAGTATTTT. The encoded protein is CASRSTAGGADTQYF.